A single sample gave rise to the 23 T cell receptor beta chains below, sequenced in a study of cytomegalovirus exposure and HLA in healthy donors. PCR used 60 Vbeta primers and 13 Jbeta primers. Only in-frame clones appear in the TCRdb table, and some are missing; sequencing was by immunoSEQ multiplex PCR. The data show approximately 110,000 clones, with around three quarters seen just once and 13% held by the top ten. Material: PBMCs. Source of these receptors: a woman aged 55-70 years in good health and CMV-seropositive.

For this clone: This CDR3 is also generated by other DNA sequences in the sample. The chain has TRBV5-1 and TRBJ1-2; 7 positions agree with TRBD1. Per the germline V gene, CDR1 is SGHRS and CDR2 is YFSETQ. CDR3 size: 14 residues. After removal of 0 bases from V and 4 bases from J, the junction contained 3 bases not matched to a gene. DNA of the CDR3: TGCGCCAGCAGCTTGGGACAGGGAAGCTATGGCTACACCTTC. Translating gives CASSLGQGSYGYTF.

This chain links TRBV4-2 with TRBJ2-7; 13 nucleotides align to TRBD2. J was trimmed by 5 bases and V by 0 bases; bases with no gene match: 7. The CDR3 consists of 17 residues. CDR1 and CDR2 (germline): LGHNA, YNFKEQ. CDR3 sequence: CASSQEGTSGVWDEQYF. The CDR3 DNA is TGTGCCAGCAGCCAAGAAGGGACTAGCGGGGTCTGGGACGAGCAGTACTTC.

The chain is built from TRBV30 and TRBJ2-7; 9 nucleotides agree with TRBD2. V dropped 2 bases and J dropped 3; count of bases not matched to a gene: 8. This CDR3 is 15 amino acids long. The germline CDR1 and CDR2 sequences are GTSNPN and SVGIG (reference sequence). The CDR3 coding sequence is TGTGCCTGGAGTCTATGGTCTAGCGGGGACTACGAGCAGTACTTC. This encodes CAWSLWSSGDYEQYF. Looking up the rest from reference TRBV30 and TRBJ2-7 gives the full variable domain: SQTIHQWPATLVQPVGSPLSLECTVEGTSNPNLYWYRQAAGRGLQLLFYSVGIGQISSEVPQNLSASRPQDRQFILSSKKLLLSDSGFYLCAWSLWSSGDYEQYFGPGTRLTVT.

In this sample, this clone turned up a few times. The V gene is TRBV7-8, the J gene TRBJ2-3; 7 nucleotides line up with TRBD1. The CDR3 sequence is 14 residues long. Trimming removed 3 bases from V and 3 bases from J; junction bases left unmatched: 3. The V gene's germline CDR1 is SGHVS and CDR2 FQNEAQ. DNA of the CDR3: TGTGCCAGCAGCTTCGACAGGGATACAGATACGCAGTATTTT. As protein: CASSFDRDTDTQYF.

This rearrangement joins TRBV9 to TRBJ1-1; 11 bases match TRBD1. This CDR3 is built from 16 residues. V shed 0 bases and J 6 bases; nucleotides not matched to a gene: 7. Germline V gives CDR1 SGDLS, CDR2 YYNGEE. The CDR3 here is CASSVAGGQGDSEAFF. For the CDR3, the DNA is TGTGCCAGCAGCGTAGCGGGGGGACAGGGGGACTCTGAAGCTTTCTTT.

The chain is built from TRBV7-7 and TRBJ2-2, with a weak D call TRBD1 (6 bases). The germline V and J ends were trimmed by 7 bases and 0 bases, with 15 bases remaining between them. The germline V gene has CDR1 SSHAT and CDR2 FNYEAQ (reference sequence). The CDR3 covers 16 residues. DNA of the CDR3: TGTGCCAGCACCTTGGGGGCGGGTCCGAACACCGGGGAGCTGTTTTTT. Translating gives CASTLGAGPNTGELFF.

This clone came up a few times. The V and J genes are TRBV15 and TRBJ1-4, with D possibly TRBD1 on 6 matching bases. V lost 4 bases to trimming and J lost 7 bases, with 16 bases between them. CDR3 length: 15 amino acids. From germline, CDR1 is LNHNV and CDR2 YYDKDF (reference sequence). CDR3 sequence reads: CATSKTSGAGEKLFF. CDR3 DNA: TGTGCCACCAGCAAGACGTCAGGGGCCGGTGAAAAACTGTTTTTT.

The gene calls are TRBV2 and TRBJ2-3; TRBD2 matches at 10 bases. V was clipped by 3 bases and J by 6 bases; unmatched bases: 12. CDR3 length: 17 residues. Germline values: CDR1 SNHLY, CDR2 FYNNEI. The CDR3 loop reads CASSEIIAGGSPDTQYF. In DNA, the CDR3 is TGTGCCAGCAGTGAGATAATAGCGGGGGGCTCCCCGGATACGCAGTATTTT.

Concerning this clone: A junction boundary mismatches the germline segment, possibly from a read error. This chain joins TRBV5-1 and TRBJ2-5; TRBD2 is a possible D gene (5 bases). From germline, CDR1 is SGHRS and CDR2 YFSETQ. CDR3 length equals 13 residues. CDR3 DNA sequence: TGCGCCAGCAGCTTCGAGGGCTCGCCCACCCTGTACTTC. This sequence encodes CASSFEGSPTLYF.

The chain carries TRBV5-1 and TRBJ2-3; 10 bases map to TRBD1. Germline V CDR1 and CDR2: SGHRS, YFSETQ. The V and J ends lost 7 bases and 4 bases, in that order; junction bases with no gene match: 12. This CDR3 has 16 amino acids. CDR3 sequence: CASAIDPGQGADTQYF. CDR3 coding DNA: TGCGCCAGCGCAATCGACCCCGGACAGGGGGCAGATACGCAGTATTTT.

The genes are TRBV7-2 and TRBJ1-2; 9 bases are shared with TRBD1. Germline loops: CDR1 SGHTA, CDR2 FQGNSA. CDR3 length: 14 amino acids. Trimming at V came to 4 bases and at J to 4 bases, leaving 4 bases not matched to a gene. This chain's CDR3 is CASSSDRGTYGYTF. The CDR3 DNA reads as TGTGCCAGCAGCTCCGACAGGGGGACCTATGGCTACACCTTC.

J is TRBJ1-2 and V is TRBV10-3; 7 positions agree with TRBD1. The germline CDR1 and CDR2 sequences are ENHRY and SYGVKD. The junction had 5 bases not matched to a gene; V was cut back by 3 bases and J by 1 base. This CDR3 is 15 amino acids long. The CDR3 sequence: CAISDLSGGNYGYTF. In DNA, the CDR3 is TGTGCCATCAGTGATCTGTCAGGGGGTAACTATGGCTACACCTTC.

This chain uses TRBV7-8 with TRBJ2-1, with a weak D call TRBD2 (5 bases). Germline-derived CDR1 and CDR2 are SGHVS and FQNEAQ. V lost 1 base, J lost 7 bases, and 14 bases lay in between. CDR3 length equals 15 residues. The CDR3 spells CASSLVSGELNEQFF. The CDR3 DNA reads TGTGCCAGCAGCTTAGTGTCCGGGGAATTAAATGAGCAGTTCTTC.

The chain couples TRBV5-1 to TRBJ2-2; TRBD1 might be the D (5 bases). The V gene lost 2 bases and the J gene lost 5 bases, with 13 bases spanning the gap. This CDR3 has 15 residues. Per the germline V gene, CDR1 is SGHRS and CDR2 is YFSETQ. CDR3 nucleotide sequence: TGCGCCAGCAGCTTAGACAGTAGTCGGACCGGGGAGCTGTTTTTT. The encoded protein is CASSLDSSRTGELFF.

The V gene is TRBV4-2, the J gene TRBJ1-3, with D possibly matching TRBD1 (6 bases). This CDR3 is built from 16 residues. Looked up from germline, CDR1 is LGHNA and CDR2 is YNFKEQ. V gave up 2 bases and J gave up 2 bases, with 13 bases separating them. CDR3 sequence reads: CASSQPGGAAGNTIYF. The CDR3 nucleotides are TGTGCCAGCAGCCAACCTGGGGGCGCGGCTGGAAACACCATATATTTT.

The chain links TRBV7-3 to TRBJ2-3; 9 positions agree with TRBD2. J lost 7 bases, V lost 3 bases, and 8 bases had no gene match. There are 15 residues in the CDR3. Germline-derived CDR1 and CDR2 are SGHTA and FQGTGA. The CDR3 bases are TGTGCCAGCAGCTTGACCGGGACTAGCAGAAATACGCAGTATTTT. Residues: CASSLTGTSRNTQYF. The whole variable domain, remainder taken from reference TRBV7-3 and TRBJ2-3, is GAGVSQTPSNKVTEKGKYVELRCDPISGHTALYWYRQSLGQGPEFLIYFQGTGAADDSGLPNDRFFAVRPEGSVSTLKIQRTERGDSAVYLCASSLTGTSRNTQYFGPGTRLTVL.

The chain has TRBV30 and TRBJ2-7; 9 nucleotides align to TRBD1. J was trimmed by 3 bases and V by 4 bases; bases with no gene match: 4. Germline loops: CDR1 GTSNPN, CDR2 SVGIG (reference sequence). CDR3 length: 13 amino acids. For the CDR3, the DNA is TGTGCCTGGACCGTGGACAGGGGCTACGAGCAGTACTTC. As protein: CAWTVDRGYEQYF.

V and J are TRBV30 and TRBJ1-6; 7 bases are shared with TRBD1. This CDR3 has 14 amino acids. The V gene's germline CDR1 is GTSNPN and CDR2 SVGIG (reference sequence). The V and J ends lost 0 bases and 5 bases, in that order; junction bases with no gene match: 1. The CDR3 DNA is TGTGCCTGGAGTGTGGGACAGCATAATTCACCCCTCCACTTT. Protein: CAWSVGQHNSPLHF.

The chain combines TRBV30 with TRBJ2-3; TRBD2 aligns across 7 bases. The CDR3 is 14 amino acids. With 8 bases clipped from V and 9 bases from J, the junction kept 17 bases outside the gene matches. Germline CDR1 is GTSNPN and CDR2 is SVGIG (reference sequence). The DNA for the CDR3 is TGTGCCAGCACGCGGGGGACCGCTTTAGGGACGCAGTATTTT. Encoded protein: CASTRGTALGTQYF.

This CDR3 reads CASSRGTSRNEKLFF. CDR3 bases: TGCGCCAGCAGCCGCGGGACGAGTCGTAATGAAAAACTGTTTTTT. The chain couples TRBV5-1 to TRBJ1-4, with D possibly TRBD1 on 5 matching bases. The germline gives CDR1 SGHRS, CDR2 YFSETQ. The CDR3 extends over 15 amino acids. V was clipped by 4 bases and J by 4 bases, with 14 bases between them.

This chain uses TRBV5-4 with TRBJ2-5; no firm D call. Trimming shortened V by 2 bases and J by 4 bases, and 6 bases separated the two germline ends. Germline CDR1 SGHNT, CDR2 YYREEE (reference sequence). This CDR3 region has 12 residues. The CDR3 loop is CASSFLGETQYF. Written as DNA, the CDR3 is TGTGCCAGCAGCTTTCTAGGAGAGACCCAGTACTTC.

This chain links TRBV2 with TRBJ1-3; the D gene is possibly TRBD1 (6 bases). CDR1 and CDR2 (germline): SNHLY, FYNNEI. V was shortened by 10 bases and J by 4 bases, with 17 bases between the two germline ends. CDR3 length: 14 amino acids. The CDR3 region has the DNA TGTGCCACCTCAGGGGCCGTGGCGGGAAACACCATATATTTT. This codes for CATSGAVAGNTIYF.

The rearrangement joins TRBV18 to TRBJ1-6, with 7 bases aligning to TRBD1. With V trimmed by 3 bases and J by 6 bases, 5 bases remained unmatched. The CDR3 extends over 15 amino acids. Looked up from germline, CDR1 is KGHSH and CDR2 is LQKENI. The CDR3: CASSPSNRGNSPLHF. The CDR3 DNA reads TGTGCCAGCTCACCTTCTAACAGGGGTAATTCACCCCTCCACTTT.